The present T cell receptor (beta chain) was sequenced within a study of blood T cell repertoires in COVID-19. V dropped 2 bases and J dropped 6; count of bases not matched to a gene: 6. CDR3 size: 15 residues. Germline CDR1 and CDR2: MNHNY and SVGAGI (reference sequence). Clones were sequenced by immunoSEQ multiplex PCR, and TCRdb holds only the in-frame ones, with some missing. The table includes 310,000 or so clones, about 91% detected once. The sample consisted of peripheral blood. J is TRBJ1-2 and V is TRBV6-6, with 10 bases matching TRBD1. The origin of this receptor is a man aged 30 to 45 with COVID-19, enrolled during active disease. The CDR3 DNA reads as TGTGCCAGCAGTTACGTGGGACAGGGGACTCATGGCTACACCTTC. Translation: CASSYVGQGTHGYTF.